This is a list of T cell receptor beta chains from one sample in a study of post-analysis software for immune sequencing data. TCRdb recomputed calls from the PCR reads with MiXCR, one row per CDR3 protein. The sample consists of roughly 200,000 distinct CDR3 sequences, around 30% of them appearing once. Specimen: blood. These receptors originate from a girl aged 2 to 17 with multiple sclerosis. The conserved cysteine and the conserved F or W are not part of the CDR3 here. D genes are given only for firm matches.

cdr3_length | v_call | d_call | cdr3_aa
13 | TRBV20-1 | TRBD2 | SARFYSGADNEQF
17 | TRBV12-3/TRBV12-4 | NA | DSAVPDSGTRLRYNEQF
12 | TRBV7-9 | NA | ASSLAGDIREQY
12 | TRBV28 | TRBD2 | ASRRLAGGSEQY
8 | TRBV29-1 | NA | SVAAYEQY
12 | TRBV20-1 | NA | SARTPGLYNEQF
12 | TRBV19 | NA | ASSIQAGHYEQY
13 | TRBV11-2 | TRBD2 | ASSLSGNRTDTQY
13 | TRBV5-6 | TRBD1 | ASSLRAGGKDTQY
14 | TRBV15 | NA | ATSRDFRGRDEKLF
13 | TRBV27 | TRBD2 | ASGRTSGSSYEQY
14 | TRBV21-1 | NA | ASSKARGRRDQPQH
11 | TRBV18 | TRBD1 | ASTTGFTDTQY
13 | TRBV5-1 | NA | ASSPGGTQIEKLF
12 | TRBV6-1 | NA | ASSESGNTGELF
12 | TRBV27 | TRBD2 | ASSLSLAGDEQY
13 | TRBV11-2 | TRBD2 | ASSPRLAGMYEQY
11 | TRBV18 | TRBD1 | ASSQGQGDEQY
10 | TRBV29-1 | NA | SVEQEGYEQY
12 | TRBV20-1 | NA | STRVPWGNQPQH
14 | TRBV24-1 | NA | ATSLAAPSSYNEQF
13 | TRBV5-1 | NA | ASSRTGAISYEQY
11 | TRBV12-3/TRBV12-4 | TRBD2 | ASSSGTRLTQY
9 | TRBV15 | NA | ATGRWNRQF
10 | TRBV20-1 | NA | SASRGVDGYT
14 | TRBV7-9 | NA | ASSLGNAGSEQTQY
10 | TRBV7-2 | NA | ASSLDWGGAF
13 | TRBV20-1 | NA | SARDTGGPNYEQF
15 | TRBV19 | NA | ASSGLINDYSNQPQH
12 | TRBV24-1 | NA | ATSVSAANQPQH
14 | TRBV15 | NA | ATSSFRLGGSETQY
13 | TRBV20-1 | NA | SARGGESSYNEQF
11 | TRBV29-1 | NA | SVSPGGNQPQH
16 | TRBV4-1 | TRBD2 | ASSQGLLAGARTDTQY
12 | TRBV29-1 | NA | SVAGRGQPYEQY
11 | TRBV29-1 | TRBD2 | SAGTSSYNEQF
13 | TRBV12-3/TRBV12-4 | TRBD1 | ASSLAGGLGQPQH
17 | TRBV3-1 | TRBD2 | ASSQDVGVGGAHYNEQF
8 | TRBV20-1 | NA | SGGSGGYT
14 | TRBV5-1 | NA | ASSLAAAYSYNEQF
11 | TRBV7-9 | NA | ASSWGRDTEAF
16 | TRBV4-1 | TRBD2 | ASSLGLAGGLSSYEQY
15 | TRBV20-1 | NA | SARDQVAGLGRQPQH
13 | TRBV20-1 | NA | SARGRGRDSYEQY
11 | TRBV20-1 | TRBD1 | SALTGINTEAF
11 | TRBV20-1 | TRBD1 | SATGQGEETQY
12 | TRBV7-9 | NA | ASTTPSQNTEAF
13 | TRBV4-1 | NA | ASSQVWAPAETQY
11 | TRBV20-1 | NA | SATGRLNYGYT
13 | TRBV4-2 | TRBD1 | ASSQETKGANEQY
13 | TRBV29-1 | TRBD1 | SVEGQGGEGDTQY
11 | TRBV20-1 | NA | SKPGSRYNEQF
12 | TRBV29-1 | TRBD2 | SVERRGLAYEQY
15 | TRBV6-5 | NA | ASSYSKSWGAGNEQY
12 | TRBV20-1 | TRBD2 | NASERGYYNEQF